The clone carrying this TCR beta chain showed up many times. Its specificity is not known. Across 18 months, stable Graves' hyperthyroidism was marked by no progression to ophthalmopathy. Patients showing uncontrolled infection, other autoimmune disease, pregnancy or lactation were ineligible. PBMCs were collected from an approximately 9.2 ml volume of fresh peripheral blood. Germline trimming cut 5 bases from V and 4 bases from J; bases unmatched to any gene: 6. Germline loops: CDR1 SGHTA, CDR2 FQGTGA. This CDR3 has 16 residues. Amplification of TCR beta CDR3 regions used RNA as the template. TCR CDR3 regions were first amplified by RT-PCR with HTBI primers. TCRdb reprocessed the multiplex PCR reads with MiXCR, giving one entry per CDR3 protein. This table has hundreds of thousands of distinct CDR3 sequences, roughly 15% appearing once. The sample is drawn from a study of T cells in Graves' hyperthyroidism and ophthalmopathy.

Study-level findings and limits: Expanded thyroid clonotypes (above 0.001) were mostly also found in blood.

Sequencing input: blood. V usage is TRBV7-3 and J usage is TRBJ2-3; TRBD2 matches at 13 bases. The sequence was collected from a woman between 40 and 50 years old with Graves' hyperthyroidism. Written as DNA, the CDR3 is TGTGCCAGCAGCCACCTGACTAGCGGGAGGCCAGATACGCAGTATTTT. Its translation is CASSHLTSGRPDTQYF.